Sequencing of this TCR beta chain was carried out in a study of blood T cell repertoires in COVID-19. Turning to the study itself: Acute-phase and convalescent COVID-19 samples originated in the United States, Italy and Spain.

Comments on this clone: A read error may account for a junction end that differs from germline.

As handled by the study authors: Amplifying reference gene primers gave estimates of nucleated cell counts. Clones were read by immunoSEQ multiplex PCR, and TCRdb kept only the in-frame ones, dropping some. The D gene and trimming were derived from the DNA, and the V and J assignments and clone size from that table. Of 250,000 to 300,000 clones listed, around 85% are singletons. The CDR3 is made up of 15 amino acids. Germline values: CDR1 SGHTS, CDR2 YDEGEE. The receptor comes from a woman in her sixties or seventies with acute or convalescent COVID-19. The sample comprised peripheral blood. The chain joins TRBV5-8 to TRBJ1-2, with a tentative D call TRBD1 (5 bases). The CDR3: CASSPGTDYWRPSFF. Written as DNA, the CDR3 is TGTGCCAGCAGCCCCGGGACGGACTATTGGCGCCCTTCTTTTTTC. The whole variable domain, filled in from reference TRBV5-8 and TRBJ1-2, reads EAGVTQSPTHLIKTRGQQATLRCSPISGHTSVYWYQQALGLGLQFLLWYDEGEERNRGNFPPRFSGRQFPNYSSELNVNALELEDSALYLCASSPGTDYWRPSFFGSGTRLTVV.